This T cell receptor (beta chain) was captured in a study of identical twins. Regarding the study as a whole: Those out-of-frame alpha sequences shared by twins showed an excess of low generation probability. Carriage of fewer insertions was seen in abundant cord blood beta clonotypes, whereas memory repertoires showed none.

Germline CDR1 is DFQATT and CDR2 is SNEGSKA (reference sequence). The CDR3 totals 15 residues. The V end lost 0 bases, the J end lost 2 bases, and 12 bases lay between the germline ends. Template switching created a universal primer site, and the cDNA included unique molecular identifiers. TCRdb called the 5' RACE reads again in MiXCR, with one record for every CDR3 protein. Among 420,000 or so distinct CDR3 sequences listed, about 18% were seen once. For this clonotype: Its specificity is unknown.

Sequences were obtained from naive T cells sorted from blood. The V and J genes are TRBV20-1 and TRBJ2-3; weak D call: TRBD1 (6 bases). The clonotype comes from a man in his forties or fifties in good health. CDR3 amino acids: CSARDRGTNTDTQYF. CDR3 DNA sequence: TGCAGTGCTAGAGATAGGGGGACCAACACAGATACGCAGTATTTT.